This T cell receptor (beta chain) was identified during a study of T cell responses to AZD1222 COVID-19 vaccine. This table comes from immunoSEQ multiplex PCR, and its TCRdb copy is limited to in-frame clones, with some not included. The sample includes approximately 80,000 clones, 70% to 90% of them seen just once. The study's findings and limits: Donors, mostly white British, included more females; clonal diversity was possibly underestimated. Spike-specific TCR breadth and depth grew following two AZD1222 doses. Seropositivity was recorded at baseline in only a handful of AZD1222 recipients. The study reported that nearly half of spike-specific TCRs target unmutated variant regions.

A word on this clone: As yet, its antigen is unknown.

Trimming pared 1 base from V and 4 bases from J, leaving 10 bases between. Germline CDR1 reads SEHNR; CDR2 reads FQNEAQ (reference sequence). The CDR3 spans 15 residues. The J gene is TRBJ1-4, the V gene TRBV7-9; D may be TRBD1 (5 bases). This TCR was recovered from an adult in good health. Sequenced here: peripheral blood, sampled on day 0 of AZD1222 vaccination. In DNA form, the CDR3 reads TGTGCCAGCAGCTTAGGGGTGCAGGGTAATGAAAAACTGTTTTTT. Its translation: CASSLGVQGNEKLFF.